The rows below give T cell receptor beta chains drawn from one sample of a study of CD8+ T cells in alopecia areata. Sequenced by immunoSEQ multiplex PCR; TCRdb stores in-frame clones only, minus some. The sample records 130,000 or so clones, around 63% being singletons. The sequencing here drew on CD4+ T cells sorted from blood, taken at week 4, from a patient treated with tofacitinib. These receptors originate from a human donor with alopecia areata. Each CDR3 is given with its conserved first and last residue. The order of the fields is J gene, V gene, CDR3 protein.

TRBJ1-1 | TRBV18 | CASSPPGEAYTEAFF
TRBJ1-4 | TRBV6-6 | CASRQTLQGYNEKLFF
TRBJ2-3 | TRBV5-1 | CASRLTSGGQDTQYF
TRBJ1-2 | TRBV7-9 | CASSFLRVEGYTF
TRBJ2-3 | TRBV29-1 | CSVGAGGLTDTQYF
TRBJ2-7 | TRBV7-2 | CASSSSDRVVYEQYF
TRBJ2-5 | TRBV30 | CAWTQGGETQYF
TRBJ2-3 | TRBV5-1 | CASSLAATGTQYF
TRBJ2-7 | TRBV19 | CASSINPGGNYVQYF
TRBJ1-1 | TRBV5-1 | CASILDGVNTEAFF
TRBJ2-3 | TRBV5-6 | CASSATSGGTTDTQYF
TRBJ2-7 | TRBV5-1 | CASSSLGLAGGPGHEQYF
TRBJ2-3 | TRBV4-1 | CASSQDYPGRAEDTQYF
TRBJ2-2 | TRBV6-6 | CASSHRDRFAGELFF
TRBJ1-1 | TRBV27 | CASSSQGLNTEAFF
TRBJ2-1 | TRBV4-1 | CASSRGEAVLSEQFF